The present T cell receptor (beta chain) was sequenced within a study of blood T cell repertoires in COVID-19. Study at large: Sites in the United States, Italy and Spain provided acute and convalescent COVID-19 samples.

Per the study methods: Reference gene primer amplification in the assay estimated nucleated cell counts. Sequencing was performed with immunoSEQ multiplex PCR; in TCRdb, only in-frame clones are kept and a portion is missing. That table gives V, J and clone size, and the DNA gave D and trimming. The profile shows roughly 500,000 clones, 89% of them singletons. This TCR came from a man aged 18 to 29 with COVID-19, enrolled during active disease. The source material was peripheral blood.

The CDR3 protein is CASSPGTRETQYF. In DNA, the CDR3 is TGTGCCAGCAGCCCCGGGACTAGAGAGACCCAGTACTTC. V usage is TRBV7-6 and J usage is TRBJ2-5, with 8 bases that match TRBD2. The CDR3 has 13 residues. V was pared by 5 bases and J by 4 bases, with 3 bases of the junction left unmatched. In germline, CDR1 is SGHVS, CDR2 FNYEAQ. The full variable domain, in which reference TRBV7-6 and TRBJ2-5 provide the parts outside the CDR3, is GAGVSQSPRYKVTKRGQDVALRCDPISGHVSLYWYRQALGQGPEFLTYFNYEAQQDKSGLPNDRFSAERPEGSISTLTIQRTEQRDSAMYRCASSPGTRETQYFGPGTRLLVL.